This T cell receptor beta chain was found in a study of identical twins. Study-wide results and limits: Cord blood beta clonotypes present at high abundance carried fewer insertions; no such pattern appeared in memory repertoires. Invariant cells of the MAIT and iNKT types might have partly distorted the zero-insertion analyses. Low generation-probability sequences were in excess among twin-shared out-of-frame alpha sequences.

TCRdb re-called the 5' RACE reads with MiXCR, one entry per CDR3 protein. The data show 500,000 to 550,000 distinct CDR3 sequences, with 20% to 25% seen just once and 0.48% held by the top ten. CDR1 is SGHRS, CDR2 YFSETQ, per germline. V was trimmed by 1 base and J by 4 bases, leaving 13 bases between them. This CDR3 has 15 residues. This clonotype was detected only a few times. The antigen remains unidentified. The data were also submitted as part of a second study, on yellow fever vaccine responses in identical twins. That work states: Twins' T cell vaccine responses reportedly looked partly convergent, partly personalized.

Sequencing input: CD4+ T cells sorted from blood. The sequence came from a woman between 18 and 29 years old in good health. This sequence joins TRBV5-1 and TRBJ2-3, with D possibly matching TRBD2 (6 bases). CDR3 sequence: CASSLTPGGPDTQYF. The CDR3 DNA reads TGCGCCAGCAGCTTGACCCCCGGGGGTCCAGATACGCAGTATTTT.